This note documents a single T cell receptor beta chain sequence. No antigen is known for it. Documented treatment: oral pan-JAK inhibitor, 5-10 mg twice daily. Lesional scalp punch biopsies and peripheral blood came from alopecia areata patients. Once RNA had been extracted, it was reverse transcribed into cDNA to act as the sequencing template. Assay: immunoSEQ multiplex PCR; the TCRdb copy retains only in-frame clones and omits some. This sample has approximately 280,000 clones; 58% occur once, and the top ten carry approximately 1.7%. The data originate from a study of CD8+ T cells in alopecia areata. Findings and limits, study-wide: A large proportion of expanded lesional clones were detected persisting in scalp and blood during tofacitinib. Scalp repertoires also include resident alphabeta T cells from normal skin. Elevated clonality characterized lesional scalp relative to normal scalp, particularly in alopecia totalis/universalis.

This CDR3 comprises 11 residues. Trimming removed 7 bases at V and 5 bases at J, with 12 bases between. CDR1 and CDR2 from the germline V gene are SQVTM and ANQGSEA. The material was CD4+ T cells sorted from blood, obtained at week 24, from a patient treated with tofacitinib. The J gene is TRBJ2-7, the V gene TRBV29-1; D ambiguous. The sequence came from a human donor with alopecia areata. The CDR3 is CSADLVDEQYF. Here the CDR3 DNA reads TGCAGCGCCGACTTGGTGGACGAGCAGTACTTC.